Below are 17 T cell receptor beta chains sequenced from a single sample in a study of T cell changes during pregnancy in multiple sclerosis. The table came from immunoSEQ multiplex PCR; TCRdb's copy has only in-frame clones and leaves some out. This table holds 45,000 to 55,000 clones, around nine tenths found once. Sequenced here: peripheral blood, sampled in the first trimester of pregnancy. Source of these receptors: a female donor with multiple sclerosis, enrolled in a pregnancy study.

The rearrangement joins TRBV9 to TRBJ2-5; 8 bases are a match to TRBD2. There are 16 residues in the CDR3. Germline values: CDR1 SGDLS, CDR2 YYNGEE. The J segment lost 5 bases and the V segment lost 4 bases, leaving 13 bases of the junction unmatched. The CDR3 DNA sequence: TGTGCCAGCAGCAAAAGGGGTAGCGGGGAGGGGGAGACCCAGTACTTC. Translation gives CASSKRGSGEGETQYF.

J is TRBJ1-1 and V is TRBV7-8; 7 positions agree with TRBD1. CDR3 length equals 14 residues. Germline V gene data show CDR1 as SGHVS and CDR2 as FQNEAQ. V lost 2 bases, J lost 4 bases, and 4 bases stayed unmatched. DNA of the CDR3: TGTGCCAGCAGCTTACTAGGGGGCGTCACTGAAGCTTTCTTT. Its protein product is CASSLLGGVTEAFF.

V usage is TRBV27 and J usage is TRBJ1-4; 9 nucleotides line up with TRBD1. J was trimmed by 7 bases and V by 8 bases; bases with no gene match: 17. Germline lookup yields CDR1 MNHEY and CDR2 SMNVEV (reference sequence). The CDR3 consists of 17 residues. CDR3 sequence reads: CASFVSGQGRVGEKLFF. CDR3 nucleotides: TGTGCCAGCTTTGTCTCGGGACAGGGCCGTGTTGGTGAAAAACTGTTTTTT.

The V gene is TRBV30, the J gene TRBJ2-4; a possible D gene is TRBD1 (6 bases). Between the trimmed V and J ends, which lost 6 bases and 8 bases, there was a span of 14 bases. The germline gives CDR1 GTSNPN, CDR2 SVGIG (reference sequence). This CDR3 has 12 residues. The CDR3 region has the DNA TGTGCCTGCCGGGACATGGGGGACATTCAGTACTTC. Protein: CACRDMGDIQYF.

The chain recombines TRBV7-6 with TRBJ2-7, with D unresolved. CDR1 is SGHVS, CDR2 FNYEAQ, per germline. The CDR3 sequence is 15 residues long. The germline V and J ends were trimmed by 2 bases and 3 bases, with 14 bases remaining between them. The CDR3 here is CASSLYPALDYEQYF. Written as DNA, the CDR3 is TGTGCCAGCAGCTTATATCCGGCCCTAGACTACGAGCAGTACTTC. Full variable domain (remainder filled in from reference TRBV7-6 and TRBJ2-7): GAGVSQSPRYKVTKRGQDVALRCDPISGHVSLYWYRQALGQGPEFLTYFNYEAQQDKSGLPNDRFSAERPEGSISTLTIQRTEQRDSAMYRCASSLYPALDYEQYFGPGTRLTVT.

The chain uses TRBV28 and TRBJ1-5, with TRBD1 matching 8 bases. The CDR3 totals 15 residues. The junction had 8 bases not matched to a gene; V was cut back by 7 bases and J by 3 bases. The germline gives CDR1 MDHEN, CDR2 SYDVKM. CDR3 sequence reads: CASNLLRGPNQPQHF. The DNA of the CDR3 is TGTGCCAGCAACCTCCTCAGGGGGCCCAATCAGCCCCAGCATTTT.

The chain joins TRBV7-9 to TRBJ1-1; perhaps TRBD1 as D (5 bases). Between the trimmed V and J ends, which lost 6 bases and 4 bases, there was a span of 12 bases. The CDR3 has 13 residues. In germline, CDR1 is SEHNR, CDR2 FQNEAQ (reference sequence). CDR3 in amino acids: CASSNGGGTEAFF. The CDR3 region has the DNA TGTGCCAGCAGTAATGGCGGGGGCACTGAAGCTTTCTTT. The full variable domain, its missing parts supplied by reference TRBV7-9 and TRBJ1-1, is DTGVSQNPRHKITKRGQNVTFRCDPISEHNRLYWYRQTLGQGPEFLTYFQNEAQLEKSRLLSDRFSAERPKGSFSTLEIQRTEQGDSAMYLCASSNGGGTEAFFGQGTRLTVV.

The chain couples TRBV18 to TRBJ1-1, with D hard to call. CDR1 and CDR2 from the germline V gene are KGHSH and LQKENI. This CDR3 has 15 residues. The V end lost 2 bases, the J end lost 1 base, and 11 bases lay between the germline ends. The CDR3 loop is CASSPMEGTNTEAFF. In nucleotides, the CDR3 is TGTGCCAGCTCACCAATGGAGGGTACGAACACTGAAGCTTTCTTT.

CDR3: CASSVAAGTEGYTF. The CDR3 DNA reads as TGTGCCAGCAGCGTAGCTGCGGGCACGGAAGGCTACACCTTC. The J gene is TRBJ1-2, the V gene TRBV9; no reliable D call. The CDR3 consists of 14 residues. In germline, CDR1 is SGDLS, CDR2 YYNGEE. The V end lost 0 bases, the J end lost 8 bases, and 14 bases lay between the germline ends. The full variable domain, with the rest looked up from reference TRBV9 and TRBJ1-2, is DSGVTQTPKHLITATGQRVTLRCSPRSGDLSVYWYQQSLDQGLQFLIQYYNGEERAKGNILERFSAQQFPDLHSELNLSSLELGDSALYFCASSVAAGTEGYTFGSGTRLTVV.

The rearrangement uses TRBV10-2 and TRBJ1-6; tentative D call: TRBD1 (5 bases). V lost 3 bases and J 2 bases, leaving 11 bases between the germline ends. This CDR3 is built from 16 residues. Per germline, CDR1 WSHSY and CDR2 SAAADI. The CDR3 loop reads CASSDGGDPYNSPLHF. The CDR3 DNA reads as TGCGCCAGCAGTGACGGGGGGGACCCCTATAATTCACCCCTCCACTTT.

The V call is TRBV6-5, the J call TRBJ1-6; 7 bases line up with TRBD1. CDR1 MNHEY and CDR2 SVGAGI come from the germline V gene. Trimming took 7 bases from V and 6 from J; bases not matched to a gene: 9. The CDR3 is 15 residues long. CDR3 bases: TGTGCCAGCACCCGAACCGGGACAGCTAATTCACCCCTCCACTTT. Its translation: CASTRTGTANSPLHF.

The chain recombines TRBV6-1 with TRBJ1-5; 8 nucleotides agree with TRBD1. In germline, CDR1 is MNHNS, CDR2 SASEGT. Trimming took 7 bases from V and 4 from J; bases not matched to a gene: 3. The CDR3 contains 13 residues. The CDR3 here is CASMRTGNQPQHF. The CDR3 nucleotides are TGTGCCAGCATGCGGACAGGGAATCAGCCCCAGCATTTT.

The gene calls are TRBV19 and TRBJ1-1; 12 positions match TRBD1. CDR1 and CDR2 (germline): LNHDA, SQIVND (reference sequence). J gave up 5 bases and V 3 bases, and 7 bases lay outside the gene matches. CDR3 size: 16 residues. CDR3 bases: TGTGCCAGTAGTATCTGGGACAGGGGGCGCGGGACTGAAGCTTTCTTT. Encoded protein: CASSIWDRGRGTEAFF. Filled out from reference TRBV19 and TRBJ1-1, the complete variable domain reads DGGITQSPKYLFRKEGQNVTLSCEQNLNHDAMYWYRQDPGQGLRLIYYSQIVNDFQKGDIAEGYSVSREKKESFPLTVTSAQKNPTAFYLCASSIWDRGRGTEAFFGQGTRLTVV.

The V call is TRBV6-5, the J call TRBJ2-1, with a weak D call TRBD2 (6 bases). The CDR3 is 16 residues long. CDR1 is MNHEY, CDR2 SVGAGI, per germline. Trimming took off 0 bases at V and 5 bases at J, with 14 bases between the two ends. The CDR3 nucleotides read TGTGCCAGCAGTTACTCCACGGGGGAGTGGGACAATGAGCAGTTCTTC. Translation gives CASSYSTGEWDNEQFF.

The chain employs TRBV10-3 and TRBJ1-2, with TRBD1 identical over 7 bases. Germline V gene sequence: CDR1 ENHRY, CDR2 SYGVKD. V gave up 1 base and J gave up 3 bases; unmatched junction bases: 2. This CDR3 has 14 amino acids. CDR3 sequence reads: CAISEFTGDYGYTF. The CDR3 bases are TGTGCCATCAGTGAGTTTACAGGGGACTATGGCTACACCTTC.

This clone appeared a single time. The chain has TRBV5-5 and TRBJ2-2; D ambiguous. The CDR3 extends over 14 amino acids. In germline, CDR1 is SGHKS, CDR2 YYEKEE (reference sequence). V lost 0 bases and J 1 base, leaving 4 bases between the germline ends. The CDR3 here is CASSLDWNTGELFF. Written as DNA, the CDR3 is TGTGCCAGCAGCTTGGACTGGAACACCGGGGAGCTGTTTTTT.

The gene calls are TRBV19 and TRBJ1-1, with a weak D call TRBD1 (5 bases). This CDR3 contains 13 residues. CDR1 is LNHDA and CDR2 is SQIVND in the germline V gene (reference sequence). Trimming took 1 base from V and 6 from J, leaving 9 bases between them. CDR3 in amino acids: CASSIGRESEAFF. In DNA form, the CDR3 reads TGTGCCAGTAGTATAGGCAGGGAATCTGAAGCTTTCTTT.